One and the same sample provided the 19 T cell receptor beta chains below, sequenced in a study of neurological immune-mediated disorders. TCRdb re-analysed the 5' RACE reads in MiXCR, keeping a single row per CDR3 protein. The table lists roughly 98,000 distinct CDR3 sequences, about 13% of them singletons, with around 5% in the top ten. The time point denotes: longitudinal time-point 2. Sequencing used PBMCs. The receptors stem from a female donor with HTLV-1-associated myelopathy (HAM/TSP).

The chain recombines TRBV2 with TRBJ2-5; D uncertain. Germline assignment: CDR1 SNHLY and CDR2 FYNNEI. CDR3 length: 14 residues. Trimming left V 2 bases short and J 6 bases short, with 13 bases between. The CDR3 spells CASSEHRTEKTQYF. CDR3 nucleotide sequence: TGTGCCAGCAGTGAACACAGAACGGAAAAGACCCAGTACTTC.

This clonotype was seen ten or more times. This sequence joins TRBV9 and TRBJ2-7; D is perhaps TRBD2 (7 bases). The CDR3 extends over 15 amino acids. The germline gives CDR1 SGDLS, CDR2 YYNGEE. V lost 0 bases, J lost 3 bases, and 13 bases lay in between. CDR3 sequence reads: CASSVGGGAGYEQYF. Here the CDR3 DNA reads TGTGCCAGCAGCGTAGGCGGGGGCGCTGGCTACGAGCAGTACTTC.

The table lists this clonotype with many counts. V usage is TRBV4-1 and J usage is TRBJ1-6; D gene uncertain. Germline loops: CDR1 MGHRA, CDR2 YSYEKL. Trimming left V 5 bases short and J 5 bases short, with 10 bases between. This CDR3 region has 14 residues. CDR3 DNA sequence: TGCGCCAGCAGCAGAAAGGATGATAATTCACCCCTCCACTTT. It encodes CASSRKDDNSPLHF.

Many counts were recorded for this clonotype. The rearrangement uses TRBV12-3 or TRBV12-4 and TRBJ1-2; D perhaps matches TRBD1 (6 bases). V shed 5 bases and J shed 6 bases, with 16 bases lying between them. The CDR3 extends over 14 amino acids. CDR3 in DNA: TGTGCCAGCAGTAAGAGCTCCGGGGGGCATGGCTACACCTTC. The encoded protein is CASSKSSGGHGYTF.

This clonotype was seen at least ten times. CDR3 sequence (DNA): TGCGCCAGCAGCTTCCAGGGGTACGACAATGAGCAGTTCTTC. Encoded protein: CASSFQGYDNEQFF. The chain uses TRBV5-1 and TRBJ2-1; a possible D gene is TRBD1 (6 bases). Germline lookup yields CDR1 SGHRS and CDR2 YFSETQ. V was shortened by 2 bases and J by 5 bases, with 11 bases between the two germline ends. The CDR3 runs 14 residues.

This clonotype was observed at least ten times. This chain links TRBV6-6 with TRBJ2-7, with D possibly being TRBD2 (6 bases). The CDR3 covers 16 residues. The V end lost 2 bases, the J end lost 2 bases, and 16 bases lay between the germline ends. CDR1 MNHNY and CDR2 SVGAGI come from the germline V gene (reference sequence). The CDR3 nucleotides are TGTGCCAGCAGTTACGCCGCTTCGCGGGACCCCTACGAGCAGTACTTC. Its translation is CASSYAASRDPYEQYF.

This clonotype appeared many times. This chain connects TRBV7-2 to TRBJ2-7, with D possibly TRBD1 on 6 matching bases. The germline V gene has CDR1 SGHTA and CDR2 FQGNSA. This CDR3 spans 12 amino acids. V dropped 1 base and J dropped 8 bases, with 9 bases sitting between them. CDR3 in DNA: TGTGCCAGCAGCTTAGACAGGGCCCAGCAGTACTTC. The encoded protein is CASSLDRAQQYF. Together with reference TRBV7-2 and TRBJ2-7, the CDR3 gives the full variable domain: GAGVSQSPSNKVTEKGKDVELRCDPISGHTALYWYRQSLGQGLEFLIYFQGNSAPDKSGLPSDRFSAERTGGSVSTLTIQRTQQEDSAVYLCASSLDRAQQYFGPGTRLTVT.

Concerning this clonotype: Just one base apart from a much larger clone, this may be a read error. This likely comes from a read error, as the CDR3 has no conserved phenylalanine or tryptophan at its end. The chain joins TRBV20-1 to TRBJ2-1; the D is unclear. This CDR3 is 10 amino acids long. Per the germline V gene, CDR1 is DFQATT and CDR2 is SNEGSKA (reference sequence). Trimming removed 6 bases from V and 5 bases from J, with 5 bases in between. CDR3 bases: TGCAGTGCGTGGGACAATGAGCAGTTCTTA. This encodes CSAWDNEQFL.

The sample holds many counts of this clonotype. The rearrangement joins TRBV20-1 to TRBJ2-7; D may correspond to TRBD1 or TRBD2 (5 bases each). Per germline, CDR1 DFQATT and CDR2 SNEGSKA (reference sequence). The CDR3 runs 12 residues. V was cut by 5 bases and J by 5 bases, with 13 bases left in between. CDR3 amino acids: CSAWVGVDEQYF. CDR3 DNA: TGCAGTGCTTGGGTGGGGGTTGACGAGCAGTACTTC.

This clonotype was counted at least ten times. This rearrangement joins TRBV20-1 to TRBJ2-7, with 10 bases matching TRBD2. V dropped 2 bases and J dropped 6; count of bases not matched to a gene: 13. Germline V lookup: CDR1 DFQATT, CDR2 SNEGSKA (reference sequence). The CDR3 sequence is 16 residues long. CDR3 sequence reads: CSARTPHSQRGGEQYF. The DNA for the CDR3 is TGCAGTGCTAGAACCCCACACTCACAGCGGGGGGGCGAGCAGTACTTC.

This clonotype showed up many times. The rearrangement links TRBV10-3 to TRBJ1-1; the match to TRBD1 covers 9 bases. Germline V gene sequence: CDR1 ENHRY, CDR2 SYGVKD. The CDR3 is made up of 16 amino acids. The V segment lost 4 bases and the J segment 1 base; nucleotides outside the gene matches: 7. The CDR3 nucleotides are TGTGCCATCAGTGGCCCGGGACAGGGTTCGAACACTGAAGCTTTCTTT. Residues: CAISGPGQGSNTEAFF.

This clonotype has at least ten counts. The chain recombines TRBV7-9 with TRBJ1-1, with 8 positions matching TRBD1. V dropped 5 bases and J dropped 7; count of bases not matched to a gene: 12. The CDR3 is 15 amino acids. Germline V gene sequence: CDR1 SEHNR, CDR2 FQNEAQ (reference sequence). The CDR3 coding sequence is TGTGCCAGCAGCCCCCAAGGGACAGGATTACATGAAGCTTTCTTT. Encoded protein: CASSPQGTGLHEAFF.

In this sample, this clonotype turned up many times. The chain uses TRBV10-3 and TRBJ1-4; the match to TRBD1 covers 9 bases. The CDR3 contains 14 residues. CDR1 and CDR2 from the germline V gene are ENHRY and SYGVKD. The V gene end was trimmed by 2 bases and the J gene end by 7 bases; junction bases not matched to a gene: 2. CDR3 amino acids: CAISETGGGEKLFF. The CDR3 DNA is TGTGCCATCAGTGAGACAGGGGGCGGTGAAAAACTGTTTTTT.

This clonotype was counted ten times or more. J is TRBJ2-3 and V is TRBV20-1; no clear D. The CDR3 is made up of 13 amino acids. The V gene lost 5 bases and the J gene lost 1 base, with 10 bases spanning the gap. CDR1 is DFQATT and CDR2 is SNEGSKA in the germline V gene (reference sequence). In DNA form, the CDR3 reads TGCAGTGCTCTAGACCCACGCACAGATACGCAGTATTTT. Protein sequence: CSALDPRTDTQYF.

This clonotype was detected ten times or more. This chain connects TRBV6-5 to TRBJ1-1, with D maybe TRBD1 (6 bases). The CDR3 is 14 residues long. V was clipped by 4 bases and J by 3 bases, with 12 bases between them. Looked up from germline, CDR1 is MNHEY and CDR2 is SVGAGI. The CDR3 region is CASSLTGGHTEAFF. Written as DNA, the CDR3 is TGTGCCAGCAGTTTAACCGGGGGCCACACTGAAGCTTTCTTT.

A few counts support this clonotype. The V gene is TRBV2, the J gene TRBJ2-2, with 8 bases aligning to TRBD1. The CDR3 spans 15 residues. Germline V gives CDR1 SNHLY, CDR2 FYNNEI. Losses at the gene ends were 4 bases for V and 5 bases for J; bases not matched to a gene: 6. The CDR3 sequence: CASSVDRGDTGELFF. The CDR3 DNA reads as TGTGCCAGCAGTGTTGACAGGGGCGATACCGGGGAGCTGTTTTTT.

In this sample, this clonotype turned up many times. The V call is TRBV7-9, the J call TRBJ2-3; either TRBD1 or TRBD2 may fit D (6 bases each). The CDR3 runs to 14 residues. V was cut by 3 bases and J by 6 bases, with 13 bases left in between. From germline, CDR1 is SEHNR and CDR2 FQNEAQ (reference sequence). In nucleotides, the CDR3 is TGTGCCAGCAGCTTTTCCGGGGGCCAGGATACGCAGTATTTT. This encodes CASSFSGGQDTQYF.

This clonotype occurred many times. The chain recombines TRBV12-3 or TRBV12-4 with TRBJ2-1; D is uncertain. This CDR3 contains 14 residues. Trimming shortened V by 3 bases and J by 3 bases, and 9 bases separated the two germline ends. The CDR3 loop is CASSLGSFYNEQFF. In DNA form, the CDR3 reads TGTGCCAGCAGTTTGGGCAGCTTCTACAATGAGCAGTTCTTC.

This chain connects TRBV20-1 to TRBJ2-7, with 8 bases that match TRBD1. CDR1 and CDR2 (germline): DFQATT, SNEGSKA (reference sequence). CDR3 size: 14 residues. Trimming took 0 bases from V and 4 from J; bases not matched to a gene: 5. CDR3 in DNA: TGCAGTGCTAGAGATAAGGACAGGGTGTACGAGCAGTACTTC. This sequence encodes CSARDKDRVYEQYF.